This T cell receptor (beta chain) was recovered during a study of neurological immune-mediated disorders. TCRdb itself ran the 5' RACE reads through MiXCR, one entry per CDR3 protein. The sample records over 11,000 distinct CDR3 sequences, less than 11% being singletons. Whole-study findings and limits: Sharing of CDR3 amino acid sequences among expanded clones across subjects was absent, suggesting private repertoires in all groups.

Germline V gene lookup returns CDR1 MGHRA and CDR2 YSYEKL. Losses at the gene ends were 1 base for V and 5 bases for J; bases not matched to a gene: 8. The CDR3 contains 16 residues. This clonotype has a count of ten or more. What it binds is unknown. This clonotype originated in a middle-aged woman in good health. Sequencing input: PBMCs. The rearrangement links TRBV4-1 to TRBJ2-1, with 7 bases matching TRBD2. The CDR3 protein is CASSQVLGGSHNEQFF. DNA for the CDR3: TGCGCCAGCAGCCAAGTCCTCGGGGGGTCCCACAATGAGCAGTTCTTC.